The rows below give T cell receptor beta chains drawn from one sample of a study of vaccination effects on CD4 cells after COVID-19. Profiled with immunoSEQ multiplex PCR; TCRdb holds only in-frame clones, not every one. Among under 85,000 clones listed, around 77% were seen once. The antigens these receptors bind are not known. Sequencing was performed on CD4+ T cells from PBMCs cultured with HCoV-OC43 spike peptides, taken after COVID-19 vaccination. These TCRs come from a human donor who received a COVID-19 vaccine. Both conserved end residues are part of each CDR3. The order of the fields is V gene, J gene, CDR3 protein.

V gene: TRBV28
J gene: TRBJ1-5
CDR3 protein: CASSLHNSNQPQHF

V gene: TRBV5-6
J gene: TRBJ2-1
CDR3 protein: CASGLAGGSSEQFF

V gene: TRBV30
J gene: TRBJ2-1
CDR3 protein: CAWSVIRSRGFDEQFF

V gene: TRBV5-6
J gene: TRBJ2-5
CDR3 protein: CASSLEGGPVTQYF

V gene: TRBV5-1
J gene: TRBJ1-1
CDR3 protein: CASSLFEGSNTEAFF

V gene: TRBV18
J gene: TRBJ2-2
CDR3 protein: CASRGQLNTGELFF

V gene: TRBV7-3
J gene: TRBJ1-3
CDR3 protein: CASSRGGGGSGNTIYF

V gene: TRBV27
J gene: TRBJ2-5
CDR3 protein: CASRDRGRETQYF

V gene: TRBV25-1
J gene: TRBJ2-1
CDR3 protein: CASSKQGAGNEQFF

V gene: TRBV4-1
J gene: TRBJ2-5
CDR3 protein: CASRPGRGLLAGAGETQYF

V gene: TRBV18
J gene: TRBJ1-1
CDR3 protein: CASSPGTVNTEAFF

V gene: TRBV6-5
J gene: TRBJ1-4
CDR3 protein: CASSLSVANEKLFF

V gene: TRBV4-2
J gene: TRBJ2-2
CDR3 protein: CASSPGNFLGQGIGELFF

V gene: TRBV19
J gene: TRBJ1-2
CDR3 protein: CASSDPGGTHYGYTF

V gene: TRBV28
J gene: TRBJ2-5
CDR3 protein: CASSSSRGQETQYF

V gene: TRBV6-6
J gene: TRBJ2-5
CDR3 protein: CASSYSGREETQYF

V gene: TRBV12-3/TRBV12-4
J gene: TRBJ1-1
CDR3 protein: CASSSGVTTEAFF

V gene: TRBV7-2
J gene: TRBJ1-5
CDR3 protein: CASSLIPGQDNQPQHF

V gene: TRBV19
J gene: TRBJ1-6
CDR3 protein: CASTARVDSPLHF

V gene: TRBV28
J gene: TRBJ1-1
CDR3 protein: CASSLLVGEAFF